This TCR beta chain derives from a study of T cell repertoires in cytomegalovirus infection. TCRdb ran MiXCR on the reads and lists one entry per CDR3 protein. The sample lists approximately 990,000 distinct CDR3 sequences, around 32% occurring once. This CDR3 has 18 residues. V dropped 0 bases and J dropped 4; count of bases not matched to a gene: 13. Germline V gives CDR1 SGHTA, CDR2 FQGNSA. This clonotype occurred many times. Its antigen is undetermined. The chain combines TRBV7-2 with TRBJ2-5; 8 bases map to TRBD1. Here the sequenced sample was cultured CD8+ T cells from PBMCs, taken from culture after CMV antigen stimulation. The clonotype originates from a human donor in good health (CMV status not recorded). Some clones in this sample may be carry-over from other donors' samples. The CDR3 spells CASSLASQRTGLRETQYF. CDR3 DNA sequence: TGTGCCAGCAGCTTAGCGAGCCAAAGGACAGGGCTCCGAGAGACCCAGTACTTC.